Below, 11 T cell receptor beta chains from the same sample are listed, as sequenced in a study of T cell responses to AZD1222 COVID-19 vaccine. Sequencing was performed with immunoSEQ multiplex PCR; in TCRdb, only in-frame clones are kept and a portion is missing. The sample holds more than 120,000 clones, 70% to 90% seen once. This specimen consisted of peripheral blood, obtained 28 days after the second AZD1222 dose. Receptor source: an adult who received the AZD1222 COVID-19 vaccine.

CDR3 nucleotide sequence: TGTGCCAGCCAACAGGGAAAGGAAGATACGCAGTATTTT. This sequence encodes CASQQGKEDTQYF. V is TRBV6-5 and J is TRBJ2-3; TRBD1 might be the D (6 bases). From germline, CDR1 is MNHEY and CDR2 SVGAGI. This CDR3 spans 13 amino acids. V dropped 8 bases and J dropped 5 bases, with 14 bases sitting between them.

The chain couples TRBV4-1 to TRBJ2-1; no firm D call. There are 14 residues in the CDR3. Trimming left V 6 bases short and J 7 bases short, with 16 bases between. In germline, CDR1 is MGHRA, CDR2 YSYEKL. This CDR3 reads CASSFGRLGNEQFF. Written as DNA, the CDR3 is TGCGCCAGCAGTTTCGGCCGCTTGGGGAATGAGCAGTTCTTC.

The chain carries TRBV18 and TRBJ2-2; tentatively, D is TRBD1 (6 bases). The CDR3 has 16 residues. Trimming pared 8 bases from V and 0 bases from J, leaving 16 bases between. CDR1 is KGHSH, CDR2 LQKENI, per germline. The CDR3 reads CASGQSGGPNTGELFF. CDR3 in DNA: TGTGCCAGCGGACAAAGTGGGGGCCCGAACACCGGGGAGCTGTTTTTT.

This clone appeared a single time. This chain links TRBV11-2 with TRBJ1-1; 7 nucleotides agree with TRBD1. Germline CDR1 is SGHAT and CDR2 is FQNNGV. V was clipped by 6 bases and J by 4 bases; unmatched bases: 11. The CDR3 contains 15 residues. The CDR3 region is CASRRQGPEGTEAFF. The CDR3 nucleotides are TGTGCCAGCAGAAGACAGGGCCCTGAGGGCACTGAAGCTTTCTTT. The whole variable domain, filled in from reference TRBV11-2 and TRBJ1-1, reads EAGVAQSPRYKIIEKRQSVAFWCNPISGHATLYWYQQILGQGPKLLIQFQNNGVVDDSQLPKDRFSAERLKGVDSTLKIQPAKLEDSAVYLCASRRQGPEGTEAFFGQGTRLTVV.

The V call is TRBV11-3, the J call TRBJ2-3; D is ambiguous. Germline V gives CDR1 SGHNT, CDR2 YENEEA. This CDR3 has 14 residues. V was shortened by 5 bases and J by 4 bases, with 13 bases between the two germline ends. DNA of the CDR3: TGTGCCAGCAGCCCATACTCTTCCGCAGATACGCAGTATTTT. Protein sequence: CASSPYSSADTQYF.

The chain employs TRBV2 and TRBJ1-1; a weak D match, TRBD1 (5 bases). The CDR3 extends over 14 amino acids. Trimming took off 0 bases at V and 4 bases at J, with 9 bases between the two ends. Germline V gene data show CDR1 as SNHLY and CDR2 as FYNNEI. CDR3 sequence: CASSEAPRGTEAFF. The CDR3 DNA sequence: TGTGCCAGCAGTGAAGCCCCTAGGGGCACTGAAGCTTTCTTT.

The genes are TRBV10-3 and TRBJ2-3; 9 bases are a match to TRBD2. The germline V gene has CDR1 ENHRY and CDR2 SYGVKD. CDR3 length equals 16 residues. V trimming: 11 bases; J trimming: 5 bases; junction bases outside the gene matches: 17. The CDR3 sequence is CALLGALAGNGDTQYF. CDR3 nucleotide sequence: TGTGCCCTTCTCGGCGCCCTAGCGGGGAATGGAGATACGCAGTATTTT.

This clone was found a few times. The J gene is TRBJ1-2, the V gene TRBV11-2; D unclear. The CDR3 extends over 16 amino acids. Germline CDR1 reads SGHAT; CDR2 reads FQNNGV. Between the trimmed V and J ends, which lost 5 bases and 0 bases, there was a span of 16 bases. This CDR3 is CASSPLRGGTNYGYTF. The CDR3 nucleotides read TGTGCCAGCAGCCCTCTCCGGGGTGGGACTAACTATGGCTACACCTTC.

The chain combines TRBV6-1 with TRBJ2-3, with D perhaps TRBD2 (6 bases). Germline V CDR1 and CDR2: MNHNS, SASEGT. Trimming pared 0 bases from V and 1 base from J, leaving 11 bases between. CDR3 length: 16 residues. The DNA for the CDR3 is TGTGCCAGCAGTGAAGCGCTCGGCGGGGGCACAGATACGCAGTATTTT. This sequence encodes CASSEALGGGTDTQYF.

The gene calls are TRBV10-2 and TRBJ2-5; the D is unclear. The V end was cut by 2 bases, the J end by 2 bases, with 9 bases between. CDR1 is WSHSY and CDR2 is SAAADI in the germline V gene. The CDR3 length is 14 residues. The CDR3 sequence: CASSEIIPQETQYF. The CDR3 coding sequence is TGCGCCAGCAGTGAGATTATTCCGCAAGAGACCCAGTACTTC.

The rearrangement joins TRBV4-2 to TRBJ2-1; D gene unclear. Trimming pared 0 bases from V and 8 bases from J, leaving 11 bases between. The germline V gene has CDR1 LGHNA and CDR2 YNFKEQ. The CDR3 length is 14 residues. The CDR3 sequence: CASSQEDAFYEQFF. The CDR3 coding sequence is TGTGCCAGCAGCCAAGAGGATGCATTCTATGAGCAGTTCTTC.